The rows below give T cell receptor beta chains drawn from one sample of a study of blood T cell repertoires in COVID-19. Measured with immunoSEQ multiplex PCR; TCRdb has only the in-frame clones, and not every one. The repertoire holds hundreds of thousands of clones, with more than 80% as singletons. The sample taken for sequencing was peripheral blood. Source of these receptors: a woman older than 75 with COVID-19, enrolled during active disease. Both conserved end residues are part of each CDR3.

v_gene	j_gene	CDR3aa
TRBV7-9	TRBJ1-2	CATQPGTGYGYTF
TRBV30	TRBJ1-5	CACHKGANQPQHF
TRBV5-4	TRBJ1-6	CASSSGLGDRTPLHF
TRBV30	TRBJ1-1	CALSAGRSTEAFF
TRBV7-9	TRBJ2-2	CASSQLAGGTGELFF
TRBV3-1/TRBV3-2	TRBJ2-7	CASSLADTYEQYF
TRBV7-9	TRBJ1-1	CASSLGQVPLGAFF
TRBV9	TRBJ2-5	CASSAGTGPSGQETQYF
TRBV18	TRBJ2-7	CASSPPGGEQYF
TRBV27	TRBJ2-1	CASSYLGEQFF
TRBV19	TRBJ1-5	CASSQKDRGISNQPQHF
TRBV3-1/TRBV3-2	TRBJ1-1	CASSQVVSRTEAFF
TRBV5-1	TRBJ1-4	CASSLAEDFNEKLFF
TRBV6-5	TRBJ2-7	CASSFQDRGLYEQYF
TRBV6-2/TRBV6-3	TRBJ2-5	CASSIGLVEETQYF
TRBV19	TRBJ1-1	CASTAGGPTAFF
TRBV7-9	TRBJ1-6	CASSLGTVNSPLHF
TRBV5-5	TRBJ2-5	CASSGSGGRETQYF
TRBV9	TRBJ2-2	CASSVGAVDTGELFF
TRBV23-1	TRBJ1-1	CAIPGTGNTEAFF
TRBV5-4	TRBJ1-1	CASSLDMNTEAFF